The 5 T cell receptor beta chains below were found in one sample sequenced in a study of brain T cells in children with intractable seizures. The method was immunoSEQ multiplex PCR; TCRdb's version includes in-frame clones alone and lacks a portion of them. The sample includes 110,000 or so clones, 85% to 95% of them seen just once. The source material was peripheral blood, sampled at surgery. These receptors all come from a boy under three years old with hemimegalencephaly and intractable seizures.

This chain uses TRBV7-9 with TRBJ2-7; 8 bases are a match to TRBD1. The germline V gene has CDR1 SEHNR and CDR2 FQNEAQ (reference sequence). V shed 6 bases and J 3 bases; nucleotides not matched to a gene: 4. The CDR3 is made up of 13 amino acids. As DNA, the CDR3 is TGTGCCAGCAGTATCACAGGGGGCTACGAGCAGTACTTC. Its protein is CASSITGGYEQYF.

The chain has TRBV27 and TRBJ2-7; D might be TRBD1 or TRBD2, each matching 5 bases. CDR3 size: 15 residues. Looked up from germline, CDR1 is MNHEY and CDR2 is SMNVEV (reference sequence). Trimming cost V 4 bases and J 4 bases, with 17 bases left between them. CDR3: CASSSTGTVPYEQYF. DNA of the CDR3: TGTGCCAGCAGTTCCACCGGGACGGTGCCTTACGAGCAGTACTTC.

V usage is TRBV24-1 and J usage is TRBJ2-2, with 11 nucleotides matching TRBD1. The CDR3 runs 17 residues. Trimming removed 0 bases from V and 3 bases from J; junction bases left unmatched: 2. Germline CDR1 is KGHDR and CDR2 is SFDVKD. CDR3 nucleotides: TGTGCCACCAGTGATTTGGGGACAGGGGGGGACACCGGGGAGCTGTTTTTT. The encoded protein is CATSDLGTGGDTGELFF.

The chain combines TRBV21-1 with TRBJ2-6; the table's TRBD1 call for D was not verified on the DNA. TRBV21-1 is shown as a pseudogene. CDR3 size: 18 residues. The CDR3 sequence: CASSKVRDRSTGANVLTF. The CDR3 nucleotides are TGTGCCAGCAGCAAAGTCCGGGACAGGAGCACTGGGGCCAACGTCCTGACTTTC.

Only one count was recorded for this clone. The chain has TRBV7-9 and TRBJ2-1; maybe TRBD1 (6 bases). CDR1 and CDR2 (germline): SEHNR, FQNEAQ (reference sequence). The CDR3 is made up of 14 amino acids. V shed 7 bases and J shed 0 bases, with 10 bases lying between them. CDR3 sequence reads: CASNQDSSYNEQFF. CDR3 nucleotide sequence: TGTGCCAGCAACCAGGACAGCTCCTACAATGAGCAGTTCTTC.